Following are 32 T cell receptor beta chains from one sample sequenced in a study of human T cells and chemical hapten exposure. In TCRdb, the RACE reads were re-called with MiXCR into one record per CDR3 protein. Of 62,000 or so distinct CDR3 sequences listed, approximately 9.9% are singletons. Stated time point: pre-sensitization, week 0. Treatment of the sample: therapeutic diphenylcyclopropenone sensitization with weekly scalp DPC. Sequences were derived from whole blood, sampled in connection with sensitization to the hapten diphenylcyclopropenone (DPC). The receptors here all came from a woman between 50 and 59 years old with alopecia areata. Some clones in this sample may be carry-over from other donors' samples.

This clonotype was seen a few times. CDR3 region: CASSLGAAAAYNEQFF. The CDR3 region has the DNA TGTGCCAGCAGCCTAGGGGCCGCGGCAGCGTACAATGAGCAGTTCTTC. The rearrangement links TRBV7-6 to TRBJ2-1, with D possibly being TRBD1 (5 bases). Germline V gene sequence: CDR1 SGHVS, CDR2 FNYEAQ. V shed 5 bases and J shed 4 bases, with 18 bases lying between them. CDR3 length: 16 amino acids.

This clonotype was seen more than once but under ten times. V is TRBV7-9 and J is TRBJ2-1; the match to TRBD1 covers 8 bases. The CDR3 has 14 amino acids. Germline CDR1 SEHNR, CDR2 FQNEAQ (reference sequence). The J segment lost 7 bases and the V segment lost 6 bases, leaving 8 bases of the junction unmatched. In DNA form, the CDR3 reads TGTGCCAGCAGTAACCGGGACAGGTGGAATGAGCAGTTCTTC. It specifies CASSNRDRWNEQFF.

The J gene is TRBJ2-7, the V gene TRBV28, with no clear D. CDR1 is MDHEN and CDR2 is SYDVKM in the germline V gene. V dropped 5 bases and J dropped 4 bases, with 6 bases sitting between them. The CDR3 sequence is 11 residues long. The DNA for the CDR3 is TGTGCCAGCAGTCATAGATACGAGCAGTACTTC. This translates into CASSHRYEQYF.

This chain joins TRBV20-1 and TRBJ2-2; 11 bases fit TRBD2. This CDR3 has 16 amino acids. CDR1 and CDR2 (germline): DFQATT, SNEGSKA (reference sequence). Trimming at V came to 0 bases and at J to 1 base, leaving 1 base not matched to a gene. CDR3 nucleotide sequence: TGCAGTGCTAGAGATACTAGCGGGGGGAACACCGGGGAGCTGTTTTTT. Amino acid sequence: CSARDTSGGNTGELFF.

The V call is TRBV10-2, the J call TRBJ2-7; D unclear. Looked up from germline, CDR1 is WSHSY and CDR2 is SAAADI. Between the trimmed V and J ends, which lost 2 bases and 3 bases, there was a span of 5 bases. This CDR3 contains 12 residues. The DNA of the CDR3 is TGCGCCAGCAGTGAGGGGGTCTACGAGCAGTACTTC. Translated, it gives CASSEGVYEQYF.

With regard to this clonotype: An end of the junction does not agree with germline; a read error may underlie this. V and J are TRBV7-8 and TRBJ2-2; possible D gene TRBD1, 5 bases. Germline V gene data show CDR1 as SGHVS and CDR2 as FQNEAQ. The length of the CDR3 is 16 residues. Here the CDR3 reads CTSSLYAGKNTGELFF. In DNA, the CDR3 is TGTACCAGCAGCTTATACGCAGGGAAGAACACCGGGGAGCTGTTTTTT.

This clonotype was detected only a few times. CDR3 amino acids: CASRDTEYGYTF. Here the CDR3 DNA reads TGTGCCAGCAGGGATACAGAGTATGGCTACACCTTC. V usage is TRBV28 and J usage is TRBJ1-2; D gene uncertain. The ends were cut back, 6 bases at V and 5 bases at J, with 10 bases in the middle. CDR1 is MDHEN, CDR2 SYDVKM, per germline. CDR3 size: 12 residues.

This clonotype has a count of ten or more. Here the CDR3 DNA reads TGTGCCAGCAGTTTTTTAGCGGGCGTAACCTACGAGCAGTACTTC. It yields the protein CASSFLAGVTYEQYF. The rearrangement links TRBV28 to TRBJ2-7, with 7 bases that match TRBD2. CDR1 MDHEN and CDR2 SYDVKM come from the germline V gene. Trimming cost V 3 bases and J 2 bases; bases outside gene matches: 7. This CDR3 is 15 amino acids long.

A few counts support this clonotype. The chain joins TRBV4-2 to TRBJ2-7, with 7 bases matching TRBD1. The CDR3 has 15 residues. In germline, CDR1 is LGHNA, CDR2 YNFKEQ. Trimming removed 1 base from V and 0 bases from J; junction bases left unmatched: 3. This CDR3 is CASSQARGYSYEQYF. The CDR3 nucleotides read TGTGCCAGCAGCCAAGCCAGGGGGTACTCCTACGAGCAGTACTTC.

The chain links TRBV6-6 to TRBJ2-3, with TRBD1 as a possible D gene (6 bases). This CDR3 contains 15 residues. CDR1 is MNHNY, CDR2 SVGAGI, per germline (reference sequence). Trimming pared 6 bases from V and 3 bases from J, leaving 16 bases between. This CDR3 is CASSLLQGWTDTQYF. The CDR3 coding sequence is TGTGCCAGCAGCCTATTACAGGGCTGGACAGATACGCAGTATTTT.

This chain joins TRBV7-3 and TRBJ2-4; TRBD2 might be the D (6 bases). V lost 2 bases, J lost 3 bases, and 8 bases lay in between. Germline V gives CDR1 SGHTA, CDR2 FQGTGA. This CDR3 spans 14 amino acids. Written as DNA, the CDR3 is TGTGCCAGCAGCTTACTGGGGGGCAAAAACATTCAGTACTTC. Its protein product is CASSLLGGKNIQYF.

This rearrangement joins TRBV7-9 to TRBJ1-2; D uncertain. The germline V and J ends were trimmed by 2 bases and 8 bases, with 9 bases remaining between them. Germline V gene sequence: CDR1 SEHNR, CDR2 FQNEAQ (reference sequence). This CDR3 is built from 12 residues. CDR3 nucleotides: TGTGCCAGCAGCTTAAAGGGTGAAGGCTACACCTTC. Encoded protein: CASSLKGEGYTF. Full variable domain (missing parts from reference TRBV7-9 and TRBJ1-2): DTGVSQNPRHKITKRGQNVTFRCDPISEHNRLYWYRQTLGQGPEFLTYFQNEAQLEKSRLLSDRFSAERPKGSFSTLEIQRTEQGDSAMYLCASSLKGEGYTFGSGTRLTVV.

This sequence joins TRBV5-5 and TRBJ1-4; possibly TRBD1 for D (6 bases). The germline CDR1 and CDR2 sequences are SGHKS and YYEKEE (reference sequence). This CDR3 contains 14 residues. With 4 bases removed from V and 5 bases from J, the gap between germline ends came to 12 bases. CDR3 sequence: CASSDTGINEKLFF. CDR3 in DNA: TGTGCCAGCAGCGACACAGGGATCAATGAAAAACTGTTTTTT.

Many counts were recorded for this clonotype. The chain carries TRBV6-2 or TRBV6-3 and TRBJ2-7, with TRBD2 identical over 12 bases. The CDR3 has 19 residues. V dropped 2 bases and J dropped 0; count of bases not matched to a gene: 11. Germline assignment: CDR1 MNHEY and CDR2 SVGEGT. In DNA, the CDR3 is TGTGCCAGCAGTTACGGAGGACTAGCGGGACCCTCCCCCTCCTACGAGCAGTACTTC. This encodes CASSYGGLAGPSPSYEQYF.

This clonotype was observed many times. CDR3 region: CASSIGAGGAPHEQYF. The CDR3 DNA sequence: TGTGCCAGCAGCATCGGAGCGGGGGGGGCGCCTCACGAGCAGTACTTC. The chain links TRBV7-6 to TRBJ2-7, with 10 bases matching TRBD2. CDR1 is SGHVS and CDR2 is FNYEAQ in the germline V gene. This CDR3 comprises 16 residues. V lost 5 bases and J lost 5; bases outside the gene matches: 12.

This chain connects TRBV7-9 to TRBJ2-1, with 8 positions matching TRBD2. Germline values: CDR1 SEHNR, CDR2 FQNEAQ (reference sequence). The CDR3 loop spans 16 amino acids. The junction had 6 bases not matched to a gene; V was cut back by 5 bases and J by 0 bases. The CDR3 spells CASSPGLARSYNEQFF. The CDR3 DNA is TGTGCCAGCAGCCCAGGACTAGCCCGCTCCTACAATGAGCAGTTCTTC.

This clonotype was seen many times. The chain couples TRBV20-1 to TRBJ2-2, with D unresolved. Germline assignment: CDR1 DFQATT and CDR2 SNEGSKA (reference sequence). Deletions cut 7 bases from V and 1 base from J, with 13 bases between. This CDR3 has 14 residues. The CDR3 is CSGQGPLNTGELFF. CDR3 bases: TGCAGTGGCCAAGGCCCGCTGAACACCGGGGAGCTGTTTTTT.

This clonotype was seen ten or more times. The chain carries TRBV6-2 or TRBV6-3 and TRBJ2-1, with D possibly being TRBD2 (5 bases). The CDR3 extends over 12 amino acids. Trimming pared 2 bases from V and 7 bases from J, leaving 6 bases between. Germline V gene lookup returns CDR1 MNHEY and CDR2 SVGEGT. Here the CDR3 DNA reads TGTGCCAGCAGTTACGAGCGGAATGAGCAGTTCTTC. This encodes CASSYERNEQFF.

The chain uses TRBV9 and TRBJ2-6; TRBD2 matches 13 bases. Per germline, CDR1 SGDLS and CDR2 YYNGEE. Trimming removed 5 bases from V and 1 base from J; junction bases left unmatched: 3. The CDR3 runs 17 residues. The CDR3 DNA sequence: TGTGCCAGCAGGTCGACTAGCGGGAGGTCTGGGGCCAACGTCCTGACTTTC. This encodes CASRSTSGRSGANVLTF.

This clonotype was observed many times. J is TRBJ1-2 and V is TRBV14; D is unclear. The V gene lost 6 bases and the J gene lost 8 bases, with 16 bases spanning the gap. The CDR3 has 13 amino acids. Looked up from germline, CDR1 is SGHDN and CDR2 is FVKESK. CDR3 sequence: CASSPVTVRGYTF. The CDR3 nucleotides are TGTGCCAGCAGTCCCGTCACAGTCCGGGGCTACACCTTC.

This clonotype came up a few times. This sequence joins TRBV10-1 and TRBJ2-7, with D possibly being TRBD1 (6 bases). Between the trimmed V and J ends, which lost 5 bases and 9 bases, there was a span of 14 bases. The CDR3 runs 12 residues. The germline CDR1 and CDR2 sequences are WNHNN and SYGVQD (reference sequence). The CDR3: CASSRGQQVQYF. As DNA, the CDR3 is TGCGCCAGCAGTCGAGGACAGCAAGTGCAGTACTTC.

The V and J genes are TRBV28 and TRBJ2-2; 9 bases match TRBD1. The CDR3 is 14 residues long. Trimming at V came to 6 bases and at J to 4 bases, leaving 3 bases not matched to a gene. CDR1 and CDR2 (germline): MDHEN, SYDVKM. Here the CDR3 reads CASSLQGATGELFF. CDR3 nucleotide sequence: TGTGCCAGCAGCCTACAGGGGGCCACCGGGGAGCTGTTTTTT.

The rearrangement joins TRBV25-1 to TRBJ2-5; D call uncertain. Trimming removed 1 base at V and 2 bases at J, with 5 bases between. This CDR3 has 13 amino acids. Per germline, CDR1 MGHDK and CDR2 SYGVNS. The CDR3 DNA reads TGTGCCAGCAGTGAATTTTGGCAAGAGACCCAGTACTTC. It codes for CASSEFWQETQYF.

The J gene is TRBJ1-2, the V gene TRBV5-1; TRBD1 is a possible D gene (5 bases). The CDR3 spans 18 residues. Trimming removed 3 bases at V and 4 bases at J, with 25 bases between. Germline CDR1 and CDR2: SGHRS and YFSETQ. The CDR3 nucleotides read TGCGCCAGCAGCTCGACTATCCAGACAGTCATACCTCCCTATGGCTACACCTTC. Protein sequence: CASSSTIQTVIPPYGYTF.

A few counts support this clonotype. J is TRBJ2-4 and V is TRBV20-1, with TRBD2 as a possible D gene (6 bases). Germline assignment: CDR1 DFQATT and CDR2 SNEGSKA (reference sequence). This CDR3 is 15 amino acids long. Trimming took 0 bases from V and 4 from J, leaving 13 bases between them. The CDR3 protein is CSARDPRGRKNIQYF. The CDR3 DNA reads as TGCAGTGCTAGAGACCCCCGGGGGAGGAAAAACATTCAGTACTTC.

This clonotype appeared a few times. The gene calls are TRBV9 and TRBJ1-2; unclear D gene. CDR1 is SGDLS and CDR2 is YYNGEE in the germline V gene. This CDR3 has 12 residues. The V and J ends lost 2 bases and 2 bases respectively, with 4 bases between them. The CDR3: CASSVGNYGYTF. CDR3 DNA sequence: TGTGCCAGCAGCGTTGGAAACTATGGCTACACCTTC.

The sample holds a few counts of this clonotype. The genes are TRBV19 and TRBJ2-2; tentatively, D is TRBD2 (6 bases). With 0 bases removed from V and 6 bases from J, the gap between germline ends came to 11 bases. Germline assignment: CDR1 LNHDA and CDR2 SQIVND (reference sequence). The CDR3 is made up of 15 amino acids. The CDR3 nucleotides are TGTGCCAGTAGTATAGAGGAGGGTTCGCCCGGGGAGCTGTTTTTT. Translating gives CASSIEEGSPGELFF.

In this sample, this clonotype turned up a few times. V is TRBV28 and J is TRBJ2-7; D remains ambiguous. The CDR3 contains 14 residues. The V gene's germline CDR1 is MDHEN and CDR2 SYDVKM. V lost 3 bases and J 4 bases, leaving 13 bases between the germline ends. CDR3: CASSFSDAGYEQYF. In DNA, the CDR3 is TGTGCCAGCAGTTTTTCGGACGCCGGGTACGAGCAGTACTTC.

At least ten counts were recorded for this clonotype. V is TRBV6-6 and J is TRBJ2-2, with a possible D match to TRBD2 (6 bases). Germline V gives CDR1 MNHNY, CDR2 SVGAGI (reference sequence). V lost 3 bases, J lost 4 bases, and 12 bases lay in between. This CDR3 has 15 residues. CDR3 nucleotide sequence: TGTGCCAGCAGTTATATGGCTAGCGCCACCGGGGAGCTGTTTTTT. Encoded protein: CASSYMASATGELFF.

This clonotype has at least ten counts. V and J are TRBV29-1 and TRBJ2-7; 10 bases agree with TRBD2. Per the germline V gene, CDR1 is SQVTM and CDR2 is ANQGSEA. Trimming cost V 7 bases and J 2 bases; bases outside gene matches: 5. This CDR3 comprises 13 residues. This CDR3 is CSATSGRAYEQYF. The CDR3 nucleotides are TGCAGCGCTACAAGCGGGAGGGCCTACGAGCAGTACTTC.

This clonotype was seen at least ten times. The chain recombines TRBV28 with TRBJ1-1; D unclear. The CDR3 runs to 10 residues. CDR1 MDHEN and CDR2 SYDVKM come from the germline V gene. V gave up 7 bases and J gave up 6 bases, with 6 bases separating them. CDR3 amino acids: CASNGAEAFF. The CDR3, as DNA: TGTGCCAGCAACGGGGCTGAAGCTTTCTTT.

V usage is TRBV6-6 and J usage is TRBJ2-1; weak D call: TRBD2 (6 bases). Trimming took off 8 bases at V and 7 bases at J, with 21 bases between the two ends. Germline CDR1 MNHNY, CDR2 SVGAGI (reference sequence). This CDR3 contains 15 residues. In DNA, the CDR3 is TGTGCCAGCCTAATAAATACGGGAGAGGGTAATGAGCAGTTCTTC. It specifies CASLINTGEGNEQFF.